The 24 T cell receptor beta chains in this list originate from one sample, sequenced in a study of blood T cell repertoires in COVID-19. The method was immunoSEQ multiplex PCR; TCRdb's version includes in-frame clones alone and lacks a portion of them. This sample has 110,000 or so clones; about 85% occur once, and the top ten carry 3.9%. Material: peripheral blood. Receptors originate from a man between 60 and 75 years old with acute or convalescent COVID-19.

The chain couples TRBV5-1 to TRBJ1-2, with TRBD1 identical over 7 bases. With V trimmed by 4 bases and J by 11 bases, 5 bases remained unmatched. Germline CDR1 SGHRS, CDR2 YFSETQ. The CDR3 consists of 11 residues. Written as DNA, the CDR3 is TGCGCCAGCAGCCCTGACAGGGAGTACACCTTC. Protein sequence: CASSPDREYTF.

The genes are TRBV14 and TRBJ2-3, with 10 positions matching TRBD1. The CDR3 runs 16 residues. The ends lost 0 bases at V and 7 bases at J; junction bases unmatched: 7. CDR1 is SGHDN, CDR2 FVKESK, per germline. The CDR3 coding sequence is TGTGCCAGCAGCCAAGATTGGGGACAGGGGCTAAATACGCAGTATTTT. Translation gives CASSQDWGQGLNTQYF.

This clone occurred once. The chain has TRBV29-1 and TRBJ2-7; 9 bases align to TRBD1. The CDR3 extends over 14 amino acids. The V and J ends lost 7 bases and 2 bases, in that order; junction bases with no gene match: 9. Germline CDR1 SQVTM, CDR2 ANQGSEA. The DNA of the CDR3 is TGCAGCGGGGGGGAGGGACAGGGAGCCTACGAGCAGTACTTC. It yields the protein CSGGEGQGAYEQYF.

The rearrangement joins TRBV4-1 to TRBJ2-4, with 9 bases fitting TRBD1. CDR3 length: 18 residues. The germline CDR1 and CDR2 sequences are MGHRA and YSYEKL. V was clipped by 4 bases and J by 7 bases; unmatched bases: 17. In nucleotides, the CDR3 is TGCGCCAGCAGCCTCACACAGACAGGGGGGACTTTCGGGAACATTCAGTACTTC. Residues: CASSLTQTGGTFGNIQYF.

The chain is built from TRBV21-1 and TRBJ2-7; the DNA was not compared with TRBD1, the D call given in the table. TRBV21-1 constitutes a pseudogene. This CDR3 is 15 amino acids long. Here the CDR3 reads CASSNKPGASIEQYF. The DNA for the CDR3 is TGTGCCAGCAGCAATAAACCAGGGGCCTCCATCGAGCAGTACTTC.

The sample holds one count of this clone. The chain couples TRBV7-3 to TRBJ2-1; D is perhaps TRBD2 (7 bases). The CDR3 loop spans 14 amino acids. Trimming cost V 8 bases and J 6 bases, with 17 bases left between them. CDR1 and CDR2 from the germline V gene are SGHTA and FQGTGA. The CDR3 DNA reads as TGTGCCAGCGCTATGGGGGGGGCGGTCAATGAGCAGTTCTTC. This encodes CASAMGGAVNEQFF.

This clone was detected once. The chain links TRBV5-4 to TRBJ2-7, with TRBD2 matching 9 bases. Per germline, CDR1 SGHNT and CDR2 YYREEE (reference sequence). The CDR3 is 13 amino acids. The CDR3 loop reads CPGGSAGGSEQYF. The CDR3 DNA is TGTCCGGGCGGGTCAGCGGGAGGTAGCGAGCAGTACTTC.

This chain links TRBV4-3 with TRBJ2-3; TRBD2 agrees at 8 bases. The J segment lost 0 bases and the V segment lost 0 bases, leaving 14 bases of the junction unmatched. Germline V gives CDR1 LGHNA, CDR2 YSLEER. The CDR3 length is 20 residues. In DNA, the CDR3 is TGCGCCAGCAGCCAAGATGCACCCATGCCAGCGGGGGTTAGCACAGATACGCAGTATTTT. It encodes CASSQDAPMPAGVSTDTQYF.

The genes are TRBV19 and TRBJ1-5; 7 bases line up with TRBD1. CDR1 and CDR2 (germline): LNHDA, SQIVND (reference sequence). V shed 5 bases and J 6 bases; nucleotides not matched to a gene: 13. The CDR3 has 16 amino acids. The CDR3 coding sequence is TGTGCCAGTAGTTCGAGACAGGGCGGAGGGGCTCAGCCCCAGCATTTT. This codes for CASSSRQGGGAQPQHF.

This clone showed up just a few times. V is TRBV6-6 and J is TRBJ1-1; 9 bases match TRBD1. There are 15 residues in the CDR3. Germline loops: CDR1 MNHNY, CDR2 SVGAGI (reference sequence). The J segment lost 6 bases and the V segment lost 7 bases, leaving 12 bases of the junction unmatched. CDR3 region: CASIYSGTGRAEAFF. The CDR3 DNA is TGTGCCAGCATCTATTCCGGGACAGGGAGGGCTGAAGCTTTCTTT.

The J gene is TRBJ2-7, the V gene TRBV2; possibly TRBD1 for D (5 bases). The germline V and J ends were trimmed by 4 bases and 0 bases, with 25 bases remaining between them. Germline loops: CDR1 SNHLY, CDR2 FYNNEI. This CDR3 has 19 amino acids. The CDR3: CASSVPLTSYRRSSYEQYF. The DNA for the CDR3 is TGTGCCAGCAGTGTACCTCTTACTTCATACAGGCGAAGCTCCTACGAGCAGTACTTC.

The table lists this clone with a count of one. The rearrangement joins TRBV12-5 to TRBJ1-5; D possibly corresponds to TRBD1 (6 bases). Germline loops: CDR1 LGHNT, CDR2 FRNRAP. CDR3 size: 16 residues. V was clipped by 11 bases and J by 4 bases, with 24 bases between them. In DNA form, the CDR3 reads TGTGCTCTCAAAAGAGTACAGGGAATCCAAAATCAGCCCCAGCATTTT. Amino acid sequence: CALKRVQGIQNQPQHF.

V is TRBV9 and J is TRBJ2-1; 7 bases fit TRBD1. CDR1 and CDR2 from the germline V gene are SGDLS and YYNGEE. V lost 0 bases and J lost 9; bases outside the gene matches: 3. The CDR3 has 13 residues. The CDR3 loop is CASSVVGGGEQFF. CDR3 DNA: TGTGCCAGCAGCGTAGTAGGGGGCGGTGAGCAGTTCTTC.

This clone was seen only once. The V call is TRBV25-1, the J call TRBJ1-2; D is unresolved. V lost 5 bases and J 8 bases, leaving 18 bases between the germline ends. The germline V gene encodes CDR1 MGHDK and CDR2 SYGVNS. This CDR3 has 14 residues. The CDR3: CASSNFDGRGGYTF. CDR3 DNA: TGTGCCAGCAGTAACTTTGACGGCCGCGGGGGCTACACCTTC.

The chain joins TRBV6-5 to TRBJ2-5; 10 positions agree with TRBD1. The V gene's germline CDR1 is MNHEY and CDR2 SVGAGI. V trimming: 3 bases; J trimming: 9 bases; junction bases outside the gene matches: 7. This CDR3 has 14 residues. The CDR3 region has the DNA TGTGCCAGCAGTTATTCGGACAGGGGGTATTCCCAGTACTTC. Translating gives CASSYSDRGYSQYF.

The table lists this clone with a count of one. The genes are TRBV29-1 and TRBJ1-4; the match to TRBD1 covers 7 bases. After removal of 7 bases from V and 8 bases from J, the junction contained 4 bases not matched to a gene. The CDR3 length is 11 residues. Germline V CDR1 and CDR2: SQVTM, ANQGSEA. CDR3 nucleotide sequence: TGCAGCGGCGGCAGGGGGGAAAAACTGTTTTTT. Its translation is CSGGRGEKLFF. The full variable domain, completed using reference TRBV29-1 and TRBJ1-4, is SAVISQKPSRDICQRGTSLTIQCQVDSQVTMMFWYRQQPGQSLTLIATANQGSEATYESGFVIDKFPISRPNLTFSTLTVSNMSPEDSSIYLCSGGRGEKLFFGSGTQLSVL.

The chain couples TRBV15 to TRBJ1-2; possible D gene TRBD1, 6 bases. CDR3 length equals 14 residues. The V end was cut by 5 bases, the J end by 3 bases, with 13 bases between. The germline V gene encodes CDR1 LNHNV and CDR2 YYDKDF (reference sequence). The CDR3, as DNA: TGTGCCACCAGCGTGGTAGGGGGTTACTATGGCTACACCTTC. This sequence encodes CATSVVGGYYGYTF.

This chain uses TRBV7-9 with TRBJ1-5; possible D gene TRBD1, 6 bases. Trimming pared 1 base from V and 2 bases from J, leaving 15 bases between. This CDR3 has 17 residues. The germline gives CDR1 SEHNR, CDR2 FQNEAQ (reference sequence). CDR3 residues: CASSLVGGAGGNQPQHF. In nucleotides, the CDR3 is TGTGCCAGCAGCTTAGTCGGGGGGGCAGGGGGCAATCAGCCCCAGCATTTT.

The J gene is TRBJ2-2, the V gene TRBV6-5; the match to TRBD1 covers 7 bases. Germline CDR1 MNHEY, CDR2 SVGAGI. Losses at the gene ends were 6 bases for V and 4 bases for J; bases not matched to a gene: 5. CDR3 length equals 14 residues. The CDR3 nucleotides are TGTGCCAGCAGGCCCGGACAGGCCACCGGGGAGCTGTTTTTT. Amino acids: CASRPGQATGELFF.

V and J are TRBV5-1 and TRBJ1-5; 7 nucleotides match TRBD1. J was trimmed by 9 bases and V by 7 bases; bases with no gene match: 10. This CDR3 has 13 residues. Germline CDR1 and CDR2: SGHRS and YFSETQ. Here the CDR3 reads CASGQENSWPQHF. The CDR3 nucleotides are TGCGCCAGCGGACAGGAGAACAGCTGGCCCCAGCATTTT.

This chain connects TRBV7-9 to TRBJ2-5, with 11 positions matching TRBD2. This CDR3 is 14 amino acids long. Per the germline V gene, CDR1 is SEHNR and CDR2 is FQNEAQ (reference sequence). The V and J ends lost 4 bases and 5 bases, in that order; junction bases with no gene match: 3. CDR3 bases: TGTGCCAGCAGCTCCTTAGCGGGAGGGGAGACCCAGTACTTC. Residues: CASSSLAGGETQYF.

The J gene is TRBJ1-6, the V gene TRBV7-2, with TRBD1 identical over 8 bases. Germline-derived CDR1 and CDR2 are SGHTA and FQGNSA. The junction had 8 bases not matched to a gene; V was cut back by 0 bases and J by 7 bases. The CDR3 loop spans 17 amino acids. Written as DNA, the CDR3 is TGTGCCAGCAGCTTAGCTACCTGGACAGGGTTGAATTCACCCCTCCACTTT. As protein: CASSLATWTGLNSPLHF. Variable domain in full (rest from reference TRBV7-2 and TRBJ1-6): GAGVSQSPSNKVTEKGKDVELRCDPISGHTALYWYRQSLGQGLEFLIYFQGNSAPDKSGLPSDRFSAERTGGSVSTLTIQRTQQEDSAVYLCASSLATWTGLNSPLHFGNGTRLTVT.

CDR3 coding DNA: TGCGCCAGCAGCCAAGTCAGCAGGGGGGATTCACCCCTCCACTTT. Amino acid sequence: CASSQVSRGDSPLHF. This chain uses TRBV4-1 with TRBJ1-6; 7 positions agree with TRBD1. The CDR3 extends over 15 amino acids. Germline V gene lookup returns CDR1 MGHRA and CDR2 YSYEKL. V trimming: 1 base; J trimming: 8 bases; junction bases outside the gene matches: 5.

V usage is TRBV19 and J usage is TRBJ1-2; TRBD1 is a possible D gene (5 bases). Trimming pared 0 bases from V and 6 bases from J, leaving 14 bases between. Germline V gene data show CDR1 as LNHDA and CDR2 as SQIVND (reference sequence). CDR3 size: 15 residues. The CDR3 DNA reads as TGTGCCAGTAGTATAGAGGCAGGGCGGTACCATGGCTACACCTTC. This gives the protein CASSIEAGRYHGYTF.